This TCR beta chain was identified during a study of CD8+ T cells in alopecia areata. On the study more broadly: Dosing with tofacitinib proceeded for 6 to 18 months, followed by 6 months off drug.

Trimming stripped 5 bases from V and 9 bases from J, with 20 bases between. Germline V gene data show CDR1 as LGHNT and CDR2 as FRNRAP. CDR3 length: 15 residues. As to treatment: oral pan-JAK inhibitor, 5-10 mg twice daily. Collected material from alopecia areata patients comprised lesional scalp punch biopsies and peripheral blood. Study-level results: Resident alphabeta T-cell populations of normal skin are likewise subject to sequencing in scalp samples. Treatment with tofacitinib significantly lowered scalp clonality and reduced expanded CD8+ clones among the top 100.

As the sequencing template, cDNA was produced by extracting RNA and reverse transcribing it. Profiling relied on immunoSEQ multiplex PCR, and the TCRdb table lists in-frame clones only, not all of them. The sample lists around 200,000 clones; 50% to 65% were seen once. Notes on this clone: Its matching antigen is unknown.

This clonotype was sampled from a human donor with alopecia areata. V is TRBV12-5 and J is TRBJ1-5, with D hard to call. The specimen was CD8+ T cells sorted from blood, collected at week 24, from a patient treated with tofacitinib. The DNA for the CDR3 is TGTGCTAGTGGTCGAGACATGGATGTCTTCGGGCCCCAGCATTTT. This translates into CASGRDMDVFGPQHF.